This TCR beta chain stems from a study of cytomegalovirus exposure and HLA in healthy donors. General study points: Across donors, most TCRs were seen rarely, yet some public ones were widespread. V- and J-gene trimming in TCR beta was tied to a missense DCLRE1C variant by an analysis performed later. Some TCR beta chains (164 of them) were listed as cytomegalovirus-associated. Productive status was seen about 87% or about 30% of the time for most TCR beta V segments in an earlier analysis.

The PCR had 60 Vbeta and 13 Jbeta primers. Here immunoSEQ multiplex PCR was the method, and the copy in TCRdb shows in-frame clones only, minus some. The data show approximately 80,000 clones, 55% to 85% seen once. This clone was counted once. Antigen unknown. This CDR3 has 13 residues. The V gene lost 2 bases and the J gene lost 4 bases, with 8 bases spanning the gap. Germline V CDR1 and CDR2: SGHTA, FQGNSA. Sequenced: PBMCs. The clonotype comes from a woman in her thirties or forties in good health and CMV-seropositive. This chain uses TRBV7-2 with TRBJ1-2; no clear D gene. Here the CDR3 reads CASSLTASYGYTF. CDR3 DNA: TGTGCCAGCAGCTTAACCGCGAGCTATGGCTACACCTTC.